This T cell receptor (beta chain) was retrieved from a study of blood T cell repertoires in COVID-19. Profiled with immunoSEQ multiplex PCR; TCRdb holds only in-frame clones, not every one. The repertoire has nearly 300,000 clones, 88% of them found once; the top ten carry 6.9%. The germline V and J ends were trimmed by 4 bases and 2 bases, with 11 bases remaining between them. This CDR3 contains 14 residues. The germline gives CDR1 LGHNA, CDR2 YSLEER. The clonotype originates from a woman younger than 45 who had recovered from COVID-19. Material for sequencing was peripheral blood. J is TRBJ2-5 and V is TRBV4-3, with D uncertain. The CDR3: CASSPRLSQETQYF. In DNA, the CDR3 is TGCGCCAGCAGCCCCCGTCTATCACAAGAGACCCAGTACTTC.